One sample yielded the 14 T cell receptor beta chains listed below, sequenced in a study of T cells in Graves' hyperthyroidism and ophthalmopathy. From RNA transcripts, TCR beta CDR3 regions were amplified. First-round RT-PCR with HTBI primers amplified the TCR CDR3 region. TCRdb reprocessed the multiplex PCR reads with MiXCR, giving one entry per CDR3 protein. The sample lists 270,000 or so distinct CDR3 sequences, around a quarter occurring once. Input material: blood. These receptors originate from a man aged 40-50 years with Graves' hyperthyroidism that later progressed to Graves' ophthalmopathy.

This clonotype was recorded at least ten times. V and J are TRBV20-1 and TRBJ2-7; the D is unclear. This CDR3 region has 16 residues. Germline CDR1 reads DFQATT; CDR2 reads SNEGSKA (reference sequence). V lost 4 bases and J lost 3, with 22 bases in between. The CDR3 coding sequence is TGCAGTGCTACCGTCCCTGGAGCGTCAAGTGGCTACGAGCAGTACTTC. Translated, it gives CSATVPGASSGYEQYF.

This clonotype was seen repeatedly, ten times or more. The genes are TRBV19 and TRBJ1-1; the D gene is possibly TRBD1 (5 bases). The CDR3 has 14 amino acids. Germline V lookup: CDR1 LNHDA, CDR2 SQIVND (reference sequence). V lost 6 bases to trimming and J lost 4 bases, with 15 bases between them. CDR3 loop: CASRDGGVSTEAFF. The CDR3 DNA sequence: TGTGCCAGTAGGGACGGGGGAGTGAGCACTGAAGCTTTCTTT.

This clonotype was seen a handful of times. V is TRBV12-3 or TRBV12-4 and J is TRBJ1-5; D possibly corresponds to TRBD1 (5 bases). Trimming took off 6 bases at V and 3 bases at J, with 9 bases between the two ends. CDR3 size: 13 residues. The CDR3 reads CASSWDFNQPQHF. The CDR3 DNA follows: TGTGCCAGCAGCTGGGACTTCAATCAGCCCCAGCATTTT.

This clonotype was picked up one time. V usage is TRBV7-2 and J usage is TRBJ1-2; D uncertain. Trimming took off 5 bases at V and 0 bases at J, with 13 bases between the two ends. The CDR3 totals 15 residues. The germline V gene has CDR1 SGHTA and CDR2 FQGNSA. In nucleotides, the CDR3 is TGTGCCAGCAGCGTGCCCGCAATTTCTAACTATGGCTACACCTTC. Translating gives CASSVPAISNYGYTF. Looking up the rest from reference TRBV7-2 and TRBJ1-2 gives the full variable domain: GAGVSQSPSNKVTEKGKDVELRCDPISGHTALYWYRQSLGQGLEFLIYFQGNSAPDKSGLPSDRFSAERTGGSVSTLTIQRTQQEDSAVYLCASSVPAISNYGYTFGSGTRLTVV.

The chain employs TRBV28 and TRBJ1-3, with unresolved D. Germline-derived CDR1 and CDR2 are MDHEN and SYDVKM. With 5 bases removed from V and 2 bases from J, the gap between germline ends came to 7 bases. The CDR3 covers 13 residues. This chain's CDR3 is CASSPRTGNTIYF. The CDR3 DNA is TGTGCCAGCAGTCCCCGGACTGGAAACACCATATATTTT.

In DNA, the CDR3 is TGTGCCAGCAGTCAAGGACAGGGGGGCTACGAGCAGTACTTC. Translated, it gives CASSQGQGGYEQYF. V is TRBV28 and J is TRBJ2-7; 10 bases map to TRBD1. Looked up from germline, CDR1 is MDHEN and CDR2 is SYDVKM. This CDR3 is 14 amino acids long. V lost 5 bases to trimming and J lost 3 bases; unmatched junction nucleotides: 4.

This clonotype was observed at least ten times. At one end, the junction sequence differs from germline, possibly due to a read error. The chain couples TRBV10-3 to TRBJ1-1, with TRBD1 matching over 10 bases. The CDR3 runs to 11 residues. In germline, CDR1 is ENHRY, CDR2 SYGVKD. CDR3 sequence: CTIGTGAGAFF. CDR3 nucleotide sequence: TGTACCATCGGGACAGGGGCTGGAGCTTTCTTT.

The chain uses TRBV15 and TRBJ2-7; D is ambiguous. Germline CDR1 LNHNV, CDR2 YYDKDF (reference sequence). Trimming stripped 4 bases from V and 3 bases from J, with 7 bases between. The CDR3 runs to 12 residues. The CDR3 nucleotides are TGTGCCACCAGCATGAGGTACTACGAGCAGTACTTC. Residues: CATSMRYYEQYF.

At least ten counts were recorded for this clonotype. The CDR3, as DNA: TGTGCCGTGCAGGGGTCCAATCAGCCCCAGCATTTT. Translating it yields CAVQGSNQPQHF. The chain is built from TRBV12-3 or TRBV12-4 and TRBJ1-5, with D possibly TRBD1 on 6 matching bases. Trimming pared 11 bases from V and 3 bases from J, leaving 11 bases between. The CDR3 extends over 12 amino acids.

In this sample, this clonotype turned up many times. The CDR3 spells CASSLSIAGGWTGELFF. In DNA form, the CDR3 reads TGTGCCAGCAGTTTATCCATAGCGGGAGGTTGGACCGGGGAGCTGTTTTTT. The chain is built from TRBV28 and TRBJ2-2, with TRBD2 identical over 10 bases. CDR1 and CDR2 from the germline V gene are MDHEN and SYDVKM. The CDR3 covers 17 residues. Trimming cost V 1 base and J 5 bases; bases outside gene matches: 7.

The sample holds many counts of this clonotype. The gene calls are TRBV20-1 and TRBJ1-3; no definite D call. Germline CDR1 and CDR2: DFQATT and SNEGSKA (reference sequence). The CDR3 sequence is 14 residues long. The V end lost 1 base, the J end lost 1 base, and 8 bases lay between the germline ends. The CDR3 nucleotides read TGCAGTGCTAGAGTTTTAGCTTCTGGAAACACCATATATTTT. As protein: CSARVLASGNTIYF.

This clonotype was detected many times. The chain is built from TRBV20-1 and TRBJ2-5, with D hard to call. V was trimmed by 1 base and J by 2 bases, leaving 5 bases between them. The CDR3 is made up of 12 amino acids. Germline V CDR1 and CDR2: DFQATT, SNEGSKA (reference sequence). DNA for the CDR3: TGCAGTGCTAGAGTGGGACAAGAGACCCAGTACTTC. Its translation is CSARVGQETQYF.

This rearrangement joins TRBV11-2 to TRBJ2-5; 10 bases match TRBD1. The V gene end was trimmed by 5 bases and the J gene end by 3 bases; junction bases not matched to a gene: 3. Per germline, CDR1 SGHAT and CDR2 FQNNGV. This CDR3 comprises 14 residues. The CDR3 DNA reads TGTGCCAGCAGCCACGGACAGGGGGAAGAGACCCAGTACTTC. Translating it yields CASSHGQGEETQYF. Filled out from reference TRBV11-2 and TRBJ2-5, the complete variable domain reads EAGVAQSPRYKIIEKRQSVAFWCNPISGHATLYWYQQILGQGPKLLIQFQNNGVVDDSQLPKDRFSAERLKGVDSTLKIQPAKLEDSAVYLCASSHGQGEETQYFGPGTRLLVL.

This clonotype was detected ten times or more. The V call is TRBV20-1, the J call TRBJ2-5; 10 nucleotides match TRBD2. Per germline, CDR1 DFQATT and CDR2 SNEGSKA (reference sequence). V shed 0 bases and J 0 bases; nucleotides not matched to a gene: 4. The CDR3 length is 16 residues. The DNA of the CDR3 is TGCAGTGCTAGAGATGGGGGGACTAGCGACCAAGAGACCCAGTACTTC. This translates into CSARDGGTSDQETQYF.